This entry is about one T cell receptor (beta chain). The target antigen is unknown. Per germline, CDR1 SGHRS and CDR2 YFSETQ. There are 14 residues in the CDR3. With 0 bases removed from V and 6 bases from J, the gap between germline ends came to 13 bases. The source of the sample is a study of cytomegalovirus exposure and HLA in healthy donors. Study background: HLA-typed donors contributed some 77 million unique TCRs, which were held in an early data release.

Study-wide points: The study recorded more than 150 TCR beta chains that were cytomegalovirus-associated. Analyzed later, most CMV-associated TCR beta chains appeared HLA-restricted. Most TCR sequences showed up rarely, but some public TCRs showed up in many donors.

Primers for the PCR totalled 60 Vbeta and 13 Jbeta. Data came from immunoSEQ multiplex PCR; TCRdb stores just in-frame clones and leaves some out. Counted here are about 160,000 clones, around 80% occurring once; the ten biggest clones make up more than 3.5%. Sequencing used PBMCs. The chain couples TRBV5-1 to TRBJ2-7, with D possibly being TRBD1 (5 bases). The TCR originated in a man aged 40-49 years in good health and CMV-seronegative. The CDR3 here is CASSLGQGLGEQYF. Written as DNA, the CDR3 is TGCGCCAGCAGCTTGGGGCAGGGTTTAGGCGAGCAGTACTTC.